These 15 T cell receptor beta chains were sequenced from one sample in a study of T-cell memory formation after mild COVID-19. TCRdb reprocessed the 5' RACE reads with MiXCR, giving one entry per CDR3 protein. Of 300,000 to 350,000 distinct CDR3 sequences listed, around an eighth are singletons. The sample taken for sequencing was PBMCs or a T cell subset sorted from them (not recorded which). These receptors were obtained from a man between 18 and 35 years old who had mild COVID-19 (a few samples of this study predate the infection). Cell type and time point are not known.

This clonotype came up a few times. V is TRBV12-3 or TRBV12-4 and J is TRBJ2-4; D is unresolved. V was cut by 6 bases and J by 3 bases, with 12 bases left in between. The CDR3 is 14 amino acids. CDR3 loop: CASSPRTLKNIQYF. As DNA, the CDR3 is TGTGCCAGCAGCCCACGGACCCTCAAAAACATTCAGTACTTC.

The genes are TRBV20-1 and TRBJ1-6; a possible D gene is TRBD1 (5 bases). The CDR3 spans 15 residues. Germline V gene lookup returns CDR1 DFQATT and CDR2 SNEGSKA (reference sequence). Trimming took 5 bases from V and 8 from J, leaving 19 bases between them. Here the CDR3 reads CSAGIEWQGYSPLHF. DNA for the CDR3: TGCAGTGCTGGTATAGAATGGCAGGGCTATTCACCCCTCCACTTT.

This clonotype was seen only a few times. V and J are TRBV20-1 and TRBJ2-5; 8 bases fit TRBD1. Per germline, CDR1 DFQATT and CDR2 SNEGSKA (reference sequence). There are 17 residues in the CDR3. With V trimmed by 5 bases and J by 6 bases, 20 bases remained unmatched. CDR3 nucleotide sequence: TGCAGTGCTCTGAATCTTCGAGGACAGGGAGGCGTGCAGACCCAGTACTTC. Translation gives CSALNLRGQGGVQTQYF.

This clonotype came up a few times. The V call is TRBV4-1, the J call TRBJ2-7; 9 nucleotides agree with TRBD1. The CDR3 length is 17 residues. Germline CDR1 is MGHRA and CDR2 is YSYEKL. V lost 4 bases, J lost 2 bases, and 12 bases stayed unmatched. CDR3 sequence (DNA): TGCGCCAGCAGCCCGGAGGGGGACAGGGCCCTTCCCTACGAGCAGTACTTC. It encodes CASSPEGDRALPYEQYF.

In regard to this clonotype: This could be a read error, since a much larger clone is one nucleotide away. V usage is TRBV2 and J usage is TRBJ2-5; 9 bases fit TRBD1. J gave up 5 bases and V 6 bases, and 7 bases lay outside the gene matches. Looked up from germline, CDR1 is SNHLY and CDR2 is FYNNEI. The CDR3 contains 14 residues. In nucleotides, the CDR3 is TGTGCCAGCAGCAGTACAGGGGGCTGGGAGACCCAGTACTTC. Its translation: CASSSTGGWETQYF. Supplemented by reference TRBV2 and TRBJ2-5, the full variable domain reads EPEVTQTPSHQVTQMGQEVILRCVPISNHLYFYWYRQILGQKVEFLVSFYNNEISEKSEIFDDQFSVERPDGSNFTLKIRSTKLEDSAMYFCASSSTGGWETQYFGPGTRLLVL.

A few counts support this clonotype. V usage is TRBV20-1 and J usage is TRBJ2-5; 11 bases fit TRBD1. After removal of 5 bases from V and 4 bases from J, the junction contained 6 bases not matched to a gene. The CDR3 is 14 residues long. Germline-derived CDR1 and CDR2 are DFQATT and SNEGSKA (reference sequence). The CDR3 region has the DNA TGCAGTGCTCCGGACAGGGGGCGCGGAGAGACCCAGTACTTC. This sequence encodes CSAPDRGRGETQYF.

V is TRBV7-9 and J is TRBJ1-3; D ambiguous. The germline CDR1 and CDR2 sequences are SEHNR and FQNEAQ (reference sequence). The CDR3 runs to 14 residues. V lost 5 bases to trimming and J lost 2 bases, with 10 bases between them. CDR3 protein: CASSGTAPGNTIYF. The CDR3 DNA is TGTGCCAGCAGCGGAACAGCCCCTGGAAACACCATATATTTT.

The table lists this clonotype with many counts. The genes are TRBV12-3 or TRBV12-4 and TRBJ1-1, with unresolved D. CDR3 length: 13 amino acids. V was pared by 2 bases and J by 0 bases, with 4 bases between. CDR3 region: CASSLQVNTEAFF. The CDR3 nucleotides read TGTGCCAGCAGTTTACAGGTGAACACTGAAGCTTTCTTT.

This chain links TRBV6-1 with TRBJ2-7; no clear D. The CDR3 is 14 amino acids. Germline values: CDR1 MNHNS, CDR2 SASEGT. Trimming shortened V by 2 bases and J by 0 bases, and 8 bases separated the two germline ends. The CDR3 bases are TGTGCCAGCAGTGAACGCGGCAGCTCCTACGAGCAGTACTTC. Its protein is CASSERGSSYEQYF.

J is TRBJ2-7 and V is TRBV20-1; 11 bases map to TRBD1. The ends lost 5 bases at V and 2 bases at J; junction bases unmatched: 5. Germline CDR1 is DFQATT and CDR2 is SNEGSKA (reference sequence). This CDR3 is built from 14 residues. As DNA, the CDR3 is TGCAGTGCTGCCGGACAGGGGGCCACCTACGAGCAGTACTTC. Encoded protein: CSAAGQGATYEQYF.

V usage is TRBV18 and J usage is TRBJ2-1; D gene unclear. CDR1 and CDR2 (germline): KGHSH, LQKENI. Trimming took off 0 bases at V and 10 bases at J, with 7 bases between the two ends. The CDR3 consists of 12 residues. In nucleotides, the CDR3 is TGTGCCAGCTCACCACCCGGGTCCGAGCAGTTCTTC. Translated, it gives CASSPPGSEQFF.

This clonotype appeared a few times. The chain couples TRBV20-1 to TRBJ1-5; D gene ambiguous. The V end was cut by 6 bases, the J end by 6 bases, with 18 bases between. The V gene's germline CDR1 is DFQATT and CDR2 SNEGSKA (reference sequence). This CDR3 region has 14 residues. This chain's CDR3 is CSALLPDSGQPQHF. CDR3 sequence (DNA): TGCAGTGCCCTACTGCCAGATTCAGGTCAGCCCCAGCATTTT.

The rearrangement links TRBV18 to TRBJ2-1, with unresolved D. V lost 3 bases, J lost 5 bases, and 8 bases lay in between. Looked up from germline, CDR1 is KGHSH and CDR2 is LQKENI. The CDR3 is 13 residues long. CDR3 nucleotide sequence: TGTGCCAGCTCACCTGCGCAGAACAATGAGCAGTTCTTC. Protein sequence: CASSPAQNNEQFF.

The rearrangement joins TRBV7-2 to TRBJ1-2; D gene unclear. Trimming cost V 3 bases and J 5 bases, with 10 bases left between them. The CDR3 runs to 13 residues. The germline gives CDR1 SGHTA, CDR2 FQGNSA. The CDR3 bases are TGTGCCAGCAGCTTCCCCTCACTTTATGGCTACACCTTC. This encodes CASSFPSLYGYTF.

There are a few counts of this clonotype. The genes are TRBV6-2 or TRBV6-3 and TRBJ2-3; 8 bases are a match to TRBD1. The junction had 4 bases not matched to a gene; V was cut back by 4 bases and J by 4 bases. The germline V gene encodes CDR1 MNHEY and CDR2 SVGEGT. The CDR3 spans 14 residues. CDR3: CASSWAGGADTQYF. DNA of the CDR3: TGTGCCAGCAGTTGGGCAGGGGGCGCAGATACGCAGTATTTT.